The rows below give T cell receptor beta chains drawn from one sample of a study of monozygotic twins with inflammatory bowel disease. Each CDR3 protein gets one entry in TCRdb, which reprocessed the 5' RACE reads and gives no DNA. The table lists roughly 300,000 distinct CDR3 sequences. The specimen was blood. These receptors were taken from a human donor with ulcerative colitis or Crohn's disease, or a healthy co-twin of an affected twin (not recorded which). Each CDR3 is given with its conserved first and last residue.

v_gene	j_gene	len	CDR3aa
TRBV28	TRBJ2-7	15	CASSTTGEGSYEQYF
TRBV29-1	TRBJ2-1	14	CSVTGTGGYNEQFF
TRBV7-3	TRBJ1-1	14	CASSAGHMNTEAFF
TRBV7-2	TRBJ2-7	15	CASSPRRQGYYEQYF
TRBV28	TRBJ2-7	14	CASNNRGRTYEQYF
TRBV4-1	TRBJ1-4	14	CASSHGQETEKLFF
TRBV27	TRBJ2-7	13	CATGLQSSYEQYF
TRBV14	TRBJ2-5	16	CASSLGTSGGVETQYF
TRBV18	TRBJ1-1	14	CASSPSGPNTEAFF
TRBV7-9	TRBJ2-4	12	CASSLDGSMQYF
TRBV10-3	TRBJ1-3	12	CAGRGSGNTIYF
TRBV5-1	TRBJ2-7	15	CASSLGGTASYEQYF
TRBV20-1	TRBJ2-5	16	CSARTGGGPRQETQYF
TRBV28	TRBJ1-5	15	CASSFRGSYNQPQHF
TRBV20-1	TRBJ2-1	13	CSARAGGYNEQFF
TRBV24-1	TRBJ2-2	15	CATSDLQRDTGELFF
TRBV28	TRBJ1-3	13	CASRSNSGNTIYF
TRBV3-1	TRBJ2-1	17	CASSQERREGSYNEQFF
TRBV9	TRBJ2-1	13	CASSAQGRNEQFF
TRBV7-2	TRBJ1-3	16	CASSLVGTGAGNTIYF
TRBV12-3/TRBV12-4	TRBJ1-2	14	CASSQDRGRRGYTF
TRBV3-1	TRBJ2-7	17	CASSQLRGASGSYEQYF
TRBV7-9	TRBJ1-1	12	CASSFSTVEAFF
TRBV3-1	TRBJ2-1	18	CASSQDIRRAISYNEQFF
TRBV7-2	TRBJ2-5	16	CASSPRLAGVGETQYF
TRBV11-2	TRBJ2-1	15	CASSPGSGPRNEQFF
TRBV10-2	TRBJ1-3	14	CASNLDILGNTIYF
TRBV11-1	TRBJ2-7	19	CASSLTRPGLAGVNYEQYF
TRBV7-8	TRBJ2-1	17	CASSLPWTAPTYNEQFF
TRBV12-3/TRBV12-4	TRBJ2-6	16	CASSPGSKSGANVLTF
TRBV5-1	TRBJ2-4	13	CASSAPGGNIQYF
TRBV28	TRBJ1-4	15	CASSFPDRRNEKLFF
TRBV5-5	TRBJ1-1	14	CASSLVTYSTEAFF
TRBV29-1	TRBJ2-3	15	CSGLAGGASTDTQYF
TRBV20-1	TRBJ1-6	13	CSANGSPNSPFHF
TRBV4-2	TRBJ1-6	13	CASSQVSSGGVHF
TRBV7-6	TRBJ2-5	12	CASSLGPETQYF
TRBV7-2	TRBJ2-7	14	CASRRDSISYEQYF
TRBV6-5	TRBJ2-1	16	CASSYSTPTGGNEQFF
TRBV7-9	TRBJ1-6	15	CASSLNTKGDSPLHF
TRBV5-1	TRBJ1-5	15	CASSQGLGVDQPQHF
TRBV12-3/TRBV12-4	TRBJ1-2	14	CASSGWGPTYGYTF